The clone carrying this T cell receptor beta chain was counted many times. This sample stems from a study of CD8 T cells in ankylosing spondylitis. Trimming pared 5 bases from V and 5 bases from J, leaving 10 bases between. Germline V gene lookup returns CDR1 MNHNS and CDR2 SASEGT. This CDR3 spans 13 amino acids. In TCRdb, the 5' RACE reads were re-called with MiXCR into one record per CDR3 protein. Of roughly 180,000 distinct CDR3 sequences detected, more than 9% appear once; the ten largest clones hold under 35%. Sequencing used blood, either unsorted or a sorted T cell fraction (not recorded which). The receptor comes from a male donor with ankylosing spondylitis or in good health (not recorded which). V gene TRBV6-1 combines with J gene TRBJ1-5, with D unclear. The CDR3 here is CASSPFRDQPQHF. CDR3 sequence (DNA): TGTGCCAGCAGTCCCTTTAGAGATCAGCCCCAGCATTTT.